Each of the 11 T cell receptor beta chains below was sequenced from the same sample in a study of blood T cell repertoires in COVID-19. Libraries were prepared by immunoSEQ multiplex PCR; TCRdb keeps only in-frame clonotypes and omits some of them. The sample includes a few hundred thousand clones, about 85% seen only once; the top ten take more than 1.5%. Source material: peripheral blood. The receptors here all came from a young man who had recovered from COVID-19.

The V gene is TRBV28, the J gene TRBJ1-3; a possible D gene is TRBD1 (6 bases). Trimming left V 7 bases short and J 4 bases short, with 20 bases between. From germline, CDR1 is MDHEN and CDR2 SYDVKM. The CDR3 extends over 16 amino acids. The CDR3 region is CASNSGGARRGNTIYF. The CDR3 coding sequence is TGTGCCAGCAATTCGGGGGGCGCGAGGAGGGGAAACACCATATATTTT.

This CDR3 is CASSPPRGGARNTGELFF. In DNA form, the CDR3 reads TGTGCCAGCTCACCACCCCGCGGGGGCGCACGAAACACCGGGGAGCTGTTTTTT. This chain links TRBV18 with TRBJ2-2; the D gene is possibly TRBD2 (7 bases). The CDR3 sequence is 18 residues long. V gave up 0 bases and J gave up 2 bases, with 16 bases separating them. In germline, CDR1 is KGHSH, CDR2 LQKENI. The whole variable domain, remainder taken from reference TRBV18 and TRBJ2-2, is NAGVMQNPRHLVRRRGQEARLRCSPMKGHSHVYWYRQLPEEGLKFMVYLQKENIIDESGMPKERFSAEFPKEGPSILRIQQVVRGDSAAYFCASSPPRGGARNTGELFFGEGSRLTVL.

The chain recombines TRBV7-9 with TRBJ1-1; D might be TRBD1 (6 bases). The germline CDR1 and CDR2 sequences are SEHNR and FQNEAQ (reference sequence). With 5 bases removed from V and 3 bases from J, the gap between germline ends came to 16 bases. This CDR3 comprises 15 residues. CDR3: CASSKSGEGDTEAFF. The CDR3 nucleotides are TGTGCCAGCAGCAAATCGGGGGAGGGGGACACTGAAGCTTTCTTT.

The CDR3 sequence is CASSQEGGYGYTF. The DNA of the CDR3 is TGTGCCAGCAGCCAAGAAGGGGGATATGGCTACACCTTC. The V and J genes are TRBV3-1 (or the pseudogene TRBV3-2) and TRBJ1-2; D possibly corresponds to TRBD1 (6 bases). Per germline, CDR1 LGHDT and CDR2 YNNKEL (reference sequence). V lost 0 bases and J 5 bases, leaving 7 bases between the germline ends. There are 13 residues in the CDR3.

CDR3: CASSEWVSDEQYF. The CDR3 DNA is TGTGCCAGCAGTGAATGGGTCAGCGACGAGCAGTACTTC. The chain joins TRBV25-1 to TRBJ2-7; no firm D call. Germline-derived CDR1 and CDR2 are MGHDK and SYGVNS. This CDR3 has 13 residues. V gave up 1 base and J gave up 5 bases, with 9 bases separating them.

The chain joins TRBV6-5 to TRBJ2-5, with TRBD2 identical over 14 bases. Losses at the gene ends were 5 bases for V and 7 bases for J; bases not matched to a gene: 3. The CDR3 is 14 amino acids. Germline-derived CDR1 and CDR2 are MNHEY and SVGAGI. The DNA for the CDR3 is TGTGCCAGCAGTACCGGGACTAGCGGGGGGACCCAGTACTTC. Its translation is CASSTGTSGGTQYF.

J is TRBJ1-6 and V is TRBV5-1, with D tentatively TRBD1 (6 bases). The length of the CDR3 is 15 residues. V lost 0 bases and J 9 bases, leaving 13 bases between the germline ends. Germline V gene data show CDR1 as SGHRS and CDR2 as YFSETQ. CDR3 coding DNA: TGCGCCAGCAGCTTGGCAGGGGCGTCTTTTTCACCCCTCCACTTT. Encoded protein: CASSLAGASFSPLHF.

This sequence joins TRBV7-9 and TRBJ1-1, with D maybe TRBD1 (5 bases). Germline V gene data show CDR1 as SEHNR and CDR2 as FQNEAQ (reference sequence). The CDR3 loop spans 14 amino acids. The V gene lost 2 bases and the J gene lost 4 bases, with 11 bases spanning the gap. CDR3: CASSLSRGITEAFF. CDR3 sequence (DNA): TGTGCCAGCAGCTTATCCCGGGGGATCACTGAAGCTTTCTTT.

This clone has only one observation. V is TRBV6-5 and J is TRBJ1-2; D is possibly TRBD1 (6 bases). CDR1 is MNHEY, CDR2 SVGAGI, per germline. This CDR3 spans 12 amino acids. Trimming shortened V by 8 bases and J by 5 bases, and 12 bases separated the two germline ends. The CDR3 spells CASGQQGYGYTF. The CDR3 region has the DNA TGTGCCAGCGGCCAACAGGGATATGGCTACACCTTC.

V is TRBV2 and J is TRBJ2-3; 9 nucleotides line up with TRBD1. Losses at the gene ends were 6 bases for V and 3 bases for J; bases not matched to a gene: 10. There are 16 residues in the CDR3. The V gene's germline CDR1 is SNHLY and CDR2 FYNNEI. This chain's CDR3 is CASRPGQGFSTDTQYF. The CDR3, as DNA: TGTGCCAGCAGACCGGGACAGGGTTTTTCTACAGATACGCAGTATTTT.

The chain recombines TRBV5-4 with TRBJ2-3; 12 bases align to TRBD1. Trimming cost V 4 bases and J 3 bases; bases outside gene matches: 9. In germline, CDR1 is SGHNT, CDR2 YYREEE (reference sequence). CDR3 length equals 17 residues. The CDR3 nucleotides read TGTGCCAGCAGCCCAACACCGGGACAGGGGGCGACAGATACGCAGTATTTT. Its translation: CASSPTPGQGATDTQYF. The whole variable domain, remainder taken from reference TRBV5-4 and TRBJ2-3, is ETGVTQSPTHLIKTRGQQVTLRCSSQSGHNTVSWYQQALGQGPQFIFQYYREEENGRGNFPPRFSGLQFPNYSSELNVNALELDDSALYLCASSPTPGQGATDTQYFGPGTRLTVL.